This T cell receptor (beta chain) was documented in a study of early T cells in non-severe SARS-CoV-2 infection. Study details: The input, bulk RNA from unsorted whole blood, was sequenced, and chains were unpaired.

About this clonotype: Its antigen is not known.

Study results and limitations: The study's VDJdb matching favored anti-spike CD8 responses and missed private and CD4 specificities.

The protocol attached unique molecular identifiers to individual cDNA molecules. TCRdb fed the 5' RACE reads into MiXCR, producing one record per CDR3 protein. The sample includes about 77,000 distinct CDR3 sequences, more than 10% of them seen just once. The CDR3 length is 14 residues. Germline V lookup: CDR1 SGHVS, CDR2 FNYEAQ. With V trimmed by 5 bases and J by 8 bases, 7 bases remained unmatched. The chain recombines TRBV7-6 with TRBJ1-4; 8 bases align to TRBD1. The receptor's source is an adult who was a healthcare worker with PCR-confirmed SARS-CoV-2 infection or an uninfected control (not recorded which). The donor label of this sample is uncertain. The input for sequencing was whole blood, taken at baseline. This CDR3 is CASSRGQGQEKLFF. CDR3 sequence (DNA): TGTGCCAGCAGCAGAGGACAGGGCCAAGAAAAACTGTTTTTT. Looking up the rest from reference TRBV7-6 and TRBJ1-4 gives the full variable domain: GAGVSQSPRYKVTKRGQDVALRCDPISGHVSLYWYRQALGQGPEFLTYFNYEAQQDKSGLPNDRFSAERPEGSISTLTIQRTEQRDSAMYRCASSRGQGQEKLFFGSGTQLSVL.